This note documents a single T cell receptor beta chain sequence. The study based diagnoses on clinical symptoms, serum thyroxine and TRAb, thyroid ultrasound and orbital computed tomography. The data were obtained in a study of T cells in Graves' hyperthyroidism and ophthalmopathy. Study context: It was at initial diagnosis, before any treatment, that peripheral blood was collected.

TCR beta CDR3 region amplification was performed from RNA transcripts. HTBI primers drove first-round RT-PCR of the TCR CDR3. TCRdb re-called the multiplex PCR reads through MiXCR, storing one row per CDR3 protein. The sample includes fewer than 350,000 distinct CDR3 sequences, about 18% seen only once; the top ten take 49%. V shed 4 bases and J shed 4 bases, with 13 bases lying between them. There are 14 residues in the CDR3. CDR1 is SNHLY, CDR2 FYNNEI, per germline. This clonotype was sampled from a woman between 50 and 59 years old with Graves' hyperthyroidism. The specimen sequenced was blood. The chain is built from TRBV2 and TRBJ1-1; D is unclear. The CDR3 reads CASSGNGGGTEAFF. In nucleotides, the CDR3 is TGTGCCAGCAGTGGGAACGGAGGCGGCACTGAAGCTTTCTTT.